The TCR beta chain under discussion was sequenced for a study of blood T cell repertoires in COVID-19. The germline CDR1 and CDR2 sequences are SGHAT and FQNNGV. This CDR3 is built from 15 residues. V lost 5 bases to trimming and J lost 8 bases, with 19 bases between them. Sequencing was performed with immunoSEQ multiplex PCR; in TCRdb, only in-frame clones are kept and a portion is missing. The sample carries tens of thousands of clones, 70% to 90% recorded once. The sample comprised peripheral blood. The rearrangement uses TRBV11-2 and TRBJ2-1, with D possibly being TRBD2 (6 bases). This sequence was found in a human donor in a cohort sampled during active COVID-19. CDR3 in amino acids: CASSRSDREYDEQFF. CDR3 nucleotides: TGTGCCAGCAGCCGTAGCGACCGGGAGTATGATGAGCAGTTCTTC.